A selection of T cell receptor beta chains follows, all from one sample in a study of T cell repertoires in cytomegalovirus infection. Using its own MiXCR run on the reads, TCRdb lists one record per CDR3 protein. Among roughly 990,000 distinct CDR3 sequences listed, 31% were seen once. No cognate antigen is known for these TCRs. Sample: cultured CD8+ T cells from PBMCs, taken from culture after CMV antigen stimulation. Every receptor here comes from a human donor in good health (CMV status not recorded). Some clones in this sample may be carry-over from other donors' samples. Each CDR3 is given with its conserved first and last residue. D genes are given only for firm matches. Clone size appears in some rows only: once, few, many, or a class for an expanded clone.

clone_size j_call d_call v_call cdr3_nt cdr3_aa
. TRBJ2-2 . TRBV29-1 TGCAGCGTTGAAGAGGGACTCTTAGGCGGGGAGCTGTTTTTT CSVEEGLLGGELFF
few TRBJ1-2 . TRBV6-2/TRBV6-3 TGTGCCAGCAGTTACGAGGTTAATCCATACCGCTACACCTTC CASSYEVNPYRYTF
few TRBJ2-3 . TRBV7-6 TGTGCCAGCAGCTTAACAGCAGTCTACACAGATACGCAGTATTTT CASSLTAVYTDTQYF
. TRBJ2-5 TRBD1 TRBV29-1 TGCAGCTTCGGACAGGCGGAGACCCAGTACTTC CSFGQAETQYF
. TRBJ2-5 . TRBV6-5 TGTGCCAGCAGTTTCCGGGGGGCTCGGGAGACCCAGTACTTC CASSFRGARETQYF
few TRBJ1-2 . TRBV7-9 TGTGCCAGCATCGGGATTCGGTATGGCTACACCTTC CASIGIRYGYTF
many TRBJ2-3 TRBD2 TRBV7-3 TGTGCCAGCAGCTCCCTCCCGCTAGCGGGGCCAACAAGCACAGATACGCAGTATTTT CASSSLPLAGPTSTDTQYF
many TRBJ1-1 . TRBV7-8 TGTGCCAGCAGCCCCCTCGCGGCGAGGTTGGACACTGAAGCTTTCTTT CASSPLAARLDTEAFF
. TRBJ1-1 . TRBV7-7 TGTGCTAGCAGCCCCCTATCGGGTGGCGCTGAAGCTTTCTTT CASSPLSGGAEAFF
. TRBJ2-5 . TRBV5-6 TGTGCCAGCAGCTTGGGACGGTTGTACCAAGAGACCCAGTACTTC CASSLGRLYQETQYF
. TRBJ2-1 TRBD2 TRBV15 TGTGCCACCAGCATAAGCGGGGGGTACAATGAGCAGTTCTTC CATSISGGYNEQFF
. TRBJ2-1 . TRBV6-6 TGTGCCAGCAGTTACTCTATATTCGCCAATGAGCAGTTCTTC CASSYSIFANEQFF
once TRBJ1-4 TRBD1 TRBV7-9 TGTGCCAGCGGCTTACATGCAGGGGGCTACAACGAAAAACTGTTTTTT CASGLHAGGYNEKLFF
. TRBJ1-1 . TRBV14 TGTGCCAGCAGCCAAGGAGTGTTTGAAGAGGCTTTCTTT CASSQGVFEEAFF
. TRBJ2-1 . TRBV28 TGTGCCAGCACCCGGGAGACAGACTACAATGAGCAGTTCTTC CASTRETDYNEQFF
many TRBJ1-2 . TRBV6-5 TGTGCCAGCAGTTCCGGCTCCTATGGCTACACCTTC CASSSGSYGYTF
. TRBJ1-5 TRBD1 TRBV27 TGTGCCAGCAGTTCAGTAGACAGGGACCGCAATCAGCCCCAGCATTTT CASSSVDRDRNQPQHF
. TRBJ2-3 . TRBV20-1 TGCAGTGCTTCCCGTACTATCACAGATACGCAGTATTTT CSASRTITDTQYF
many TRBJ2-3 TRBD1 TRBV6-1 TGTGCCAGCAGTGAAAAAGGGACAGGAAGGCGAGATACGCAGTATTTT CASSEKGTGRRDTQYF
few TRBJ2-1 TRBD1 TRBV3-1 TGTGCCAGCAGCCACGGACAGGGAAGCACTTCCTACAATGAGCAGTTCTTC CASSHGQGSTSYNEQFF
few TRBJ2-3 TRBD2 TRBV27 TGTGCCAGCAGTCCGGGACTAGCGGGGGTAGATACGCAGTATTTT CASSPGLAGVDTQYF
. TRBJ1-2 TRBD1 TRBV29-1 TGCAGCGTTGCTACGGGACAGCAGCTTGGCTACACCTTC CSVATGQQLGYTF
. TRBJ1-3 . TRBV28 TGTGCCAGCAGTTTATCGGCAGGTTTTCGCCATCGTGGAAACACCATATATTTT CASSLSAGFRHRGNTIYF
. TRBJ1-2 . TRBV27 TGTGCCAGCAGTTTATCCCCCAGGACGGGCTATGGCTACACCTTC CASSLSPRTGYGYTF
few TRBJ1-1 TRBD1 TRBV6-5 TGTGCCAGCAGTTACTCGGCCCAGTACGCGACAGGGCAGACTGAAGCTTTCTTT CASSYSAQYATGQTEAFF
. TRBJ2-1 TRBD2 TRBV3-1 TGTGCCAGCAGCCAAGATCGGGGTAGCGGGCCCGGTAGCTCCTACAATGAGCAGTTCTTC CASSQDRGSGPGSSYNEQFF
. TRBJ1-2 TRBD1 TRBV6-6 TGTGCCAGCAGGACAGGGCGTAACTATGGCTACACCTTC CASRTGRNYGYTF
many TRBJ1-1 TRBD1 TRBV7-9 TGTGCCAGCAGCTTAGAAGGGGGCTTCGGGGTTCTCACTGAAGCTTTCTTT CASSLEGGFGVLTEAFF
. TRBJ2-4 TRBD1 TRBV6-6 TGTGCCAGCAGTTACGAGACGGGACAGGGTAAAAACATTCAGTACTTC CASSYETGQGKNIQYF
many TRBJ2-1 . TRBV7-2 TGTGCCAGCAGCTTAGTTAGGAGCTCCTACAATGAGCAGTTCTTC CASSLVRSSYNEQFF
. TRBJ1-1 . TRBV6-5 TGTGCCAGCAGTTACGAACCGAGGGGGGCAGACACTGAAGCTTTCTTT CASSYEPRGADTEAFF
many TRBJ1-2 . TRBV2 TGTGCCAGCAGTGAGGGGAACTATGGCTACACCTTC CASSEGNYGYTF
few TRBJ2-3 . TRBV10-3 TGTGCCATCCGGGTCTATTACGGGAGCACAGATACGCAGTATTTT CAIRVYYGSTDTQYF
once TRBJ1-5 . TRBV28 TGTGCCAACAGTTTACCCGGGCAGAATAGGCAGCCCCAGCATTTT CANSLPGQNRQPQHF
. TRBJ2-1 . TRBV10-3 TGTGCCATCACCTTAGACCACGACAATGAGCAGTTCTTC CAITLDHDNEQFF